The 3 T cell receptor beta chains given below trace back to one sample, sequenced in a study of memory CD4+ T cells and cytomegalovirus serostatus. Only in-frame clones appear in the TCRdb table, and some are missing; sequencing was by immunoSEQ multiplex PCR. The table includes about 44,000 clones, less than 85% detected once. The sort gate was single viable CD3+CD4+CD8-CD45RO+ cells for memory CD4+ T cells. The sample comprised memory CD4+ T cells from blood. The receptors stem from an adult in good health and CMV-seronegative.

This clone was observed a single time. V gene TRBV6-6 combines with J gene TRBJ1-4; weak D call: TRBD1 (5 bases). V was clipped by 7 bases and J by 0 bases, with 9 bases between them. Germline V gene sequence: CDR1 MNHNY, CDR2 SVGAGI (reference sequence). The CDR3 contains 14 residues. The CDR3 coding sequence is TGTGCCAGCAACAAGGGGACAACTAATGAAAAACTGTTTTTT. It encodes CASNKGTTNEKLFF.

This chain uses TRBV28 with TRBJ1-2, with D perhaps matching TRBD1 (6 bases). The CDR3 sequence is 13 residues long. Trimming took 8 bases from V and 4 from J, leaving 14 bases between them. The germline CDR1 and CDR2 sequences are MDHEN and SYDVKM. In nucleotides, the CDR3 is TGTGCCAGCGGACAGTTCATAGGCTATGGCTACACCTTC. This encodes CASGQFIGYGYTF.

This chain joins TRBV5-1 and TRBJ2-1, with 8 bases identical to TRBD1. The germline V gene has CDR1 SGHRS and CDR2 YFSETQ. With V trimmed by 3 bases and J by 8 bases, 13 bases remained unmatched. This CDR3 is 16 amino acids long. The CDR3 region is CASSSAAGGLGDEQFF. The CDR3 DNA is TGCGCCAGCAGCTCGGCCGCAGGGGGCTTGGGCGATGAGCAGTTCTTC.